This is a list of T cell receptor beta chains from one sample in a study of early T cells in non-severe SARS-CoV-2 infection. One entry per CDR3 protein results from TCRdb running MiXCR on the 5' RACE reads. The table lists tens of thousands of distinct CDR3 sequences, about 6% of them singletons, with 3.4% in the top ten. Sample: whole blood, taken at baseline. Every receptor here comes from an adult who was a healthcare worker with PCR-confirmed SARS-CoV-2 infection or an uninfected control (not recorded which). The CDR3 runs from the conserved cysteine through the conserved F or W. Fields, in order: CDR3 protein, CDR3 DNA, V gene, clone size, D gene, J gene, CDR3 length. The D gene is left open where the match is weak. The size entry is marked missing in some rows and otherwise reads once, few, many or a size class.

CDR3 protein: CSVDSDGRFF
CDR3 DNA: TGCAGCGTTGATAGCGATGGCAGATTCTTC
V gene: TRBV29-1
clone size: many
D gene: -
J gene: TRBJ2-1
CDR3 length: 10

CDR3 protein: CASSPSVETYNEQFF
CDR3 DNA: TGTGCCAGCTCACCGTCGGTTGAGACCTACAATGAGCAGTTCTTC
V gene: TRBV18
clone size: -
D gene: -
J gene: TRBJ2-1
CDR3 length: 15

CDR3 protein: CASGLDPTGTYEQYF
CDR3 DNA: TGTGCTAGTGGTTTGGACCCGACAGGCACCTACGAGCAGTACTTC
V gene: TRBV12-5
clone size: few
D gene: -
J gene: TRBJ2-7
CDR3 length: 15

CDR3 protein: CATRGNSNQPQHF
CDR3 DNA: TGTGCCACCAGGGGGAATAGCAATCAGCCCCAGCATTTT
V gene: TRBV7-9
clone size: many
D gene: TRBD1
J gene: TRBJ1-5
CDR3 length: 13

CDR3 protein: CSVESRWGNEQFF
CDR3 DNA: TGCAGCGTTGAATCCCGATGGGGCAATGAGCAGTTCTTC
V gene: TRBV29-1
clone size: medium-sized
D gene: -
J gene: TRBJ2-1
CDR3 length: 13

CDR3 protein: CASSSSMGGELFF
CDR3 DNA: TGTGCCAGCAGTTCCTCTATGGGCGGGGAGCTGTTTTTT
V gene: TRBV27
clone size: many
D gene: -
J gene: TRBJ2-2
CDR3 length: 13

CDR3 protein: CASTGGEGTVFTDTQYF
CDR3 DNA: TGTGCCAGCACCGGGGGAGAGGGGACGGTTTTCACAGATACGCAGTATTTT
V gene: TRBV5-4
clone size: -
D gene: -
J gene: TRBJ2-3
CDR3 length: 17

CDR3 protein: CASSNQPNTGELFF
CDR3 DNA: TGTGCCAGCAGTAATCAACCGAACACCGGGGAGCTGTTTTTT
V gene: TRBV12-3/TRBV12-4
clone size: few
D gene: -
J gene: TRBJ2-2
CDR3 length: 14

CDR3 protein: CASSSPGTGTAFF
CDR3 DNA: TGTGCCAGCAGTAGTCCCGGGACAGGGACGGCTTTCTTT
V gene: TRBV6-4
clone size: many
D gene: TRBD1
J gene: TRBJ1-1
CDR3 length: 13

CDR3 protein: CASSLPTSGATYNEQFF
CDR3 DNA: TGTGCCAGCAGTCTCCCCACTAGCGGGGCTACCTACAATGAGCAGTTCTTC
V gene: TRBV12-3/TRBV12-4
clone size: many
D gene: TRBD2
J gene: TRBJ2-1
CDR3 length: 17

CDR3 protein: CASRDPSYEQYF
CDR3 DNA: TGTGCCAGCCGGGACCCGTCCTACGAGCAGTACTTC
V gene: TRBV10-3
clone size: -
D gene: -
J gene: TRBJ2-7
CDR3 length: 12

CDR3 protein: CASSQDGTSGDSYNEQFF
CDR3 DNA: TGTGCCAGCAGCCAAGATGGCACTAGCGGAGACTCCTACAATGAGCAGTTCTTC
V gene: TRBV4-2
clone size: many
D gene: TRBD2
J gene: TRBJ2-1
CDR3 length: 18

CDR3 protein: CSASPRRRDTEAFF
CDR3 DNA: TGCAGTGCTAGCCCCCGGAGGAGGGACACTGAAGCTTTCTTT
V gene: TRBV20-1
clone size: many
D gene: -
J gene: TRBJ1-1
CDR3 length: 14

CDR3 protein: CASSLTPTSRNTEAFF
CDR3 DNA: TGCGCCAGCAGCTTGACGCCGACCAGCCGGAACACTGAAGCTTTCTTT
V gene: TRBV5-1
clone size: few
D gene: -
J gene: TRBJ1-1
CDR3 length: 16

CDR3 protein: CASSLYQYTDTQYF
CDR3 DNA: TGTGCCAGCAGTTTATATCAGTACACAGATACGCAGTATTTT
V gene: TRBV28
clone size: -
D gene: -
J gene: TRBJ2-3
CDR3 length: 14

CDR3 protein: CASSSAGKDNSPLHF
CDR3 DNA: TGTGCCAGCAGCTCAGCGGGGAAAGATAATTCACCCCTCCACTTT
V gene: TRBV5-5
clone size: many
D gene: -
J gene: TRBJ1-6
CDR3 length: 15

CDR3 protein: CASSYREGYEQYF
CDR3 DNA: TGTGCCAGCAGTTACCGGGAGGGCTACGAGCAGTACTTC
V gene: TRBV6-5
clone size: many
D gene: TRBD2
J gene: TRBJ2-7
CDR3 length: 13

CDR3 protein: CASMKTGSYEQYF
CDR3 DNA: TGTGCCAGCATGAAAACAGGGTCCTACGAGCAGTACTTC
V gene: TRBV27
clone size: many
D gene: -
J gene: TRBJ2-7
CDR3 length: 13